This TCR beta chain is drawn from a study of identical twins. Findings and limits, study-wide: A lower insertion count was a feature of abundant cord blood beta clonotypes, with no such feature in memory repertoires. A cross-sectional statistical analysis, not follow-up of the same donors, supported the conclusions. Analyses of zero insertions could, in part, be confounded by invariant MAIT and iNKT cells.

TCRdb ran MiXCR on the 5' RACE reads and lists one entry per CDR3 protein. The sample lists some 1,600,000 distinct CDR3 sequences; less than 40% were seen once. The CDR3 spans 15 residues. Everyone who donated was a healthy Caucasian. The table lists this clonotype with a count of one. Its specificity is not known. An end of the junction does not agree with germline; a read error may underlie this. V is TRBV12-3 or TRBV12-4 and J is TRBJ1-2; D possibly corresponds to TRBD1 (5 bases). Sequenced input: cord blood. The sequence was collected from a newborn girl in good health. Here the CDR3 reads CAGSFSTGRFYGYTF. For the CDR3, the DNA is TGTGCCGGCAGTTTTTCCACAGGACGATTCTATGGCTACACCTTC.